The source of this T cell receptor (beta chain) is a study of blood T cell repertoires in COVID-19 (dated by TCRdb to the early 2020s). About the full investigation: Collaborator samples came from the United States, Italy and Spain and covered acute and convalescent phases of COVID-19. The material from the prospective study consisted of cDNA or gDNA derived from T cells, B-cell-depleted T cells, or PBMCs. The repertoires were made available in a free public database intended to serve as a resource for research on the immune response to SARS-CoV-2. The samples were drawn from the first 160 participants of the ongoing ImmuneRACE study and from 950 to 1,500 subjects provided by 6 global collaborators. Nearly every sample came with metadata listing a de-identified subject ID, COVID-19 status, age in years and sex. HLA class I and class II types, where available, came from metadata supplied by the sample provider rather than from assay-based typing. The dataset comprised deeply sampled blood TCRbeta repertoires from subjects exposed to, actively infected with, or recovered from COVID-19.

General conclusions and limits of the study: How much clinical and demographic metadata was included differed by source and by participant, and the metadata was provided uncurated.

The immunoSEQ Assay, a bias-controlled multiplex PCR, was used to amplify TCRbeta CDR3 regions from genomic DNA. In the authors' own workflow: The number of nucleated cells in each sample was estimated by amplification of reference gene primers within the assay. To quantify the absolute abundance of each unique TCRbeta CDR3 rearrangement, sequence reads were collapsed and filtered. Productive Simpson clonality was computed per sample as the square root of Simpson's diversity index over productive rearrangements. Imported from immuneACCESS, the table was reduced by TCRdb to in-frame sequences with V and J called. These copies leave out some clones; in studies compared against another copy, an unresolved V gene accounts for under half, and the cause of the remainder is not known. That table is the source of V, J and clone size, and D and trimming were worked out from the DNA. The sample has just over 80,000 clones on record, around 76% of them singletons. The biggest ten clones account for about 20% of the sample.

For this clone: The antigen it binds to is not known. Base qualities were left out, and no much larger clone turns up one base away.

Whole blood was collected in K2EDTA tubes by collaborating institutions according to the institutions' own protocols. For TCRbeta analysis, collaborators shipped samples in one of three forms: frozen whole blood, isolated PBMCs, or DNA extracted from either of those sample types. The TCR was taken from a woman aged 80 or older with active or convalescent COVID-19. The material sequenced was peripheral blood.

Read as DNA, the sequence is TGTGCCAGCAGCCCAATGGGACAGGACTATGGCTACACCTTC. Its protein reads: CASSPMGQDYGYTF. This chain joins TRBV11-2 to TRBJ1-2; 8 central bases correspond to TRBD1. V loses 5 bases at its end and J loses 3 bases; junction bases beyond the gene matches: 5. The CDR3, from cysteine to phenylalanine, totals 14 residues. Solely the CDR3 DNA is kept, with 42 bases framed from the first base. Based on the germline V gene, the CDR1 and CDR2 sequences are SGHAT and FQNNGV. Outside the CDR3, residues come from the reference TRBV11-2 and TRBJ1-2 proteins, so the full variable domain is: EAGVAQSPRYKIIEKRQSVAFWCNPISGHATLYWYQQILGQGPKLLIQFQNNGVVDDSQLPKDRFSAERLKGVDSTLKIQPAKLEDSAVYLCASSPMGQDYGYTFGSGTRLTVV.